The next 30 T cell receptor beta chains were all read from a single sample in a study of brain T cells in children with intractable seizures. This sample's time point: blood from clinic visit 5 months post-surgery; TSC patient then seizure free. Clones were read by immunoSEQ multiplex PCR, and TCRdb kept only the in-frame ones, dropping some. Of under 400,000 clones detected, roughly 93% appear once; the ten largest clones hold 5.5% to 6%. The sample in question was peripheral blood, obtained about 5 months after surgery. The receptor set was obtained from a boy under two years old with tuberous sclerosis and intractable seizures.

This sequence joins TRBV13 and TRBJ1-2, with a tentative D call TRBD1 (5 bases). Germline V lookup: CDR1 PRHDT, CDR2 FYEKMQ (reference sequence). The V end was cut by 4 bases, the J end by 9 bases, with 21 bases between. The length of the CDR3 is 15 residues. The CDR3 DNA follows: TGTGCCAGCAGCTCATACCTAGGGACGGAAAGAAGCTACACCTTC. Translating it yields CASSSYLGTERSYTF. The whole variable domain, filled in from reference TRBV13 and TRBJ1-2, reads AAGVIQSPRHLIKEKRETATLKCYPIPRHDTVYWYQQGPGQDPQFLISFYEKMQSDKGSIPDRFSAQQFSDYHSELNMSSLELGDSALYFCASSSYLGTERSYTFGSGTRLTVV.

Here the CDR3 DNA reads TGTGCCAGCAGATCCCTAGCGGGGGGGGACAATGAGCAGTTCTTC. Translating it yields CASRSLAGGDNEQFF. The V call is TRBV2, the J call TRBJ2-1; 12 nucleotides match TRBD2. The CDR3 length is 15 residues. V lost 6 bases and J lost 5; bases outside the gene matches: 5. Germline lookup yields CDR1 SNHLY and CDR2 FYNNEI.

This sequence joins TRBV6-1 and TRBJ1-1, with D possibly being TRBD1 (6 bases). The CDR3 is 17 amino acids. V was clipped by 0 bases and J by 5 bases, with 19 bases between them. Germline V gene sequence: CDR1 MNHNS, CDR2 SASEGT. CDR3 residues: CASSEARGGRELTEAFF. Here the CDR3 DNA reads TGTGCCAGCAGTGAAGCACGAGGGGGGCGAGAATTAACTGAAGCTTTCTTT.

V is TRBV12-3 or TRBV12-4 and J is TRBJ2-7; no clear D gene. The CDR3 loop spans 13 amino acids. Deletions cut 6 bases from V and 2 bases from J, with 11 bases between. CDR3 region: CASSLEAPYEQYF. The CDR3 bases are TGTGCCAGCAGCCTGGAAGCTCCCTACGAGCAGTACTTC.

This chain links TRBV15 with TRBJ1-1; D is uncertain. The CDR3 contains 12 residues. The germline gives CDR1 LNHNV, CDR2 YYDKDF (reference sequence). V lost 0 bases and J 9 bases, leaving 8 bases between the germline ends. The CDR3 DNA sequence: TGTGCCACCAGCAGAGATTTGCGCCAAGCTTTCTTT. Translating gives CATSRDLRQAFF.

This clone was seen a single time. The chain is built from TRBV2 and TRBJ2-5; D unclear. The V gene's germline CDR1 is SNHLY and CDR2 FYNNEI. Trimming left V 2 bases short and J 3 bases short, with 10 bases between. The CDR3 extends over 14 amino acids. The CDR3 reads CASSERAYEETQYF. Written as DNA, the CDR3 is TGTGCCAGCAGTGAAAGGGCGTACGAAGAGACCCAGTACTTC.

The chain couples TRBV11-2 to TRBJ1-5; D unclear. V was trimmed by 1 base and J by 4 bases, leaving 11 bases between them. The CDR3 consists of 15 residues. Germline values: CDR1 SGHAT, CDR2 FQNNGV. CDR3 sequence reads: CASSLGSGINQPQHF. As DNA, the CDR3 is TGTGCCAGCAGCTTAGGATCGGGGATAAATCAGCCCCAGCATTTT.

V is TRBV9 and J is TRBJ2-5; D remains ambiguous. This CDR3 contains 14 residues. V gave up 0 bases and J gave up 3 bases, with 9 bases separating them. The germline CDR1 and CDR2 sequences are SGDLS and YYNGEE. This CDR3 reads CASSVGSGEETQYF. In nucleotides, the CDR3 is TGTGCCAGCAGCGTAGGCTCTGGAGAAGAGACCCAGTACTTC.

The chain carries TRBV3-1 (or the pseudogene TRBV3-2) and TRBJ2-7, with 8 bases aligning to TRBD1. The germline CDR1 and CDR2 sequences are LGHDT and YNNKEL (reference sequence). J was trimmed by 4 bases and V by 4 bases; bases with no gene match: 9. The CDR3 contains 15 residues. The CDR3 sequence: CASSRGTRGLYEQYF. CDR3 sequence (DNA): TGTGCCAGCAGCCGAGGGACCAGGGGGCTGTACGAGCAGTACTTC.

V usage is TRBV6-2 or TRBV6-3 and J usage is TRBJ2-4, with D possibly being TRBD1 (6 bases). There are 14 residues in the CDR3. Germline V CDR1 and CDR2: MNHEY, SVGEGT. Trimming took 6 bases from V and 8 from J, leaving 17 bases between them. CDR3 sequence (DNA): TGTGCCAGCAGCAACGCAGGGGTATTTGACATTCAGTACTTC. It codes for CASSNAGVFDIQYF.

The chain combines TRBV7-3 with TRBJ2-1, with TRBD2 matching 8 bases. Per germline, CDR1 SGHTA and CDR2 FQGTGA. J gave up 4 bases and V 4 bases, and 12 bases lay outside the gene matches. This CDR3 is 17 amino acids long. CDR3 in amino acids: CASSSHGLAETYNEQFF. CDR3 coding DNA: TGTGCCAGCAGCTCTCATGGACTAGCCGAGACGTACAATGAGCAGTTCTTC.

J is TRBJ2-1 and V is TRBV10-3; 9 positions match TRBD2. Germline V CDR1 and CDR2: ENHRY, SYGVKD. V lost 7 bases, J lost 6 bases, and 13 bases stayed unmatched. The CDR3 loop spans 16 amino acids. The CDR3 protein is CAINDGIAGVGNEQFF. The CDR3, as DNA: TGTGCCATCAATGACGGAATAGCGGGAGTTGGCAATGAGCAGTTCTTC.

The rearrangement joins TRBV5-1 to TRBJ2-3; D might be TRBD2 (6 bases). CDR1 is SGHRS, CDR2 YFSETQ, per germline. V was cut by 4 bases and J by 5 bases, with 17 bases left in between. The CDR3 totals 15 residues. CDR3 nucleotides: TGCGCCAGCAGCCACGACTTGACGGGAGAAGATACGCAGTATTTT. It yields the protein CASSHDLTGEDTQYF.

The chain has TRBV5-1 and TRBJ2-3; 9 positions match TRBD2. The CDR3 totals 18 residues. V lost 6 bases, J lost 6 bases, and 20 bases stayed unmatched. The germline CDR1 and CDR2 sequences are SGHRS and YFSETQ. Here the CDR3 DNA reads TGCGCCAGCACCACAGGGCGAACAGCGGGAGGCCGGGTTGATACGCAGTATTTT. This encodes CASTTGRTAGGRVDTQYF.

This clone was seen only once. The rearrangement joins TRBV6-5 to TRBJ2-7, with D possibly called TRBD1 or TRBD2 (5 bases each). In germline, CDR1 is MNHEY, CDR2 SVGAGI. Deletions cut 8 bases from V and 0 bases from J, with 11 bases between. The CDR3 totals 13 residues. CDR3 residues: CASGTRSSYEQYF. In nucleotides, the CDR3 is TGTGCCAGCGGGACGAGGAGCTCCTACGAGCAGTACTTC.

The chain joins TRBV11-2 to TRBJ2-1; TRBD2 matches at 10 bases. The CDR3 sequence is 16 residues long. Germline assignment: CDR1 SGHAT and CDR2 FQNNGV. V gave up 5 bases and J gave up 9 bases; unmatched junction bases: 13. CDR3 nucleotide sequence: TGTGCCAGCAGCCCCAGGATTAGCGGGGGGAGGGGTGAGCAGTTCTTC. It encodes CASSPRISGGRGEQFF.

This chain connects TRBV3-1 (or the pseudogene TRBV3-2) to TRBJ1-6; D gene ambiguous. In germline, CDR1 is LGHDT, CDR2 YNNKEL (reference sequence). Trimming pared 8 bases from V and 4 bases from J, leaving 15 bases between. The CDR3 consists of 15 residues. The CDR3 loop is CASFRPTLYNSPLHF. The CDR3, as DNA: TGTGCCAGCTTCAGACCGACTCTTTATAATTCACCCCTCCACTTT.

The chain carries TRBV5-1 and TRBJ2-7; 9 bases match TRBD1. The CDR3 runs to 16 residues. Trimming took 4 bases from V and 2 from J; bases not matched to a gene: 10. Germline assignment: CDR1 SGHRS and CDR2 YFSETQ. This CDR3 is CASSLDPGDRAYEQYF. In DNA, the CDR3 is TGCGCCAGCAGCCTCGACCCTGGGGACAGGGCCTACGAGCAGTACTTC. Complete variable domain (other parts from reference TRBV5-1 and TRBJ2-7): KAGVTQTPRYLIKTRGQQVTLSCSPISGHRSVSWYQQTPGQGLQFLFEYFSETQRNKGNFPGRFSGRQFSNSRSEMNVSTLELGDSALYLCASSLDPGDRAYEQYFGPGTRLTVT.

This sequence joins TRBV30 and TRBJ1-1; D gene ambiguous. V was pared by 4 bases and J by 7 bases, with 10 bases between. This CDR3 has 11 residues. Germline lookup yields CDR1 GTSNPN and CDR2 SVGIG (reference sequence). CDR3 residues: CAWTLRDEAFF. The DNA of the CDR3 is TGTGCCTGGACACTCAGAGATGAAGCTTTCTTT. Looking up the rest from reference TRBV30 and TRBJ1-1 gives the full variable domain: SQTIHQWPATLVQPVGSPLSLECTVEGTSNPNLYWYRQAAGRGLQLLFYSVGIGQISSEVPQNLSASRPQDRQFILSSKKLLLSDSGFYLCAWTLRDEAFFGQGTRLTVV.

This rearrangement joins TRBV5-1 to TRBJ2-5; a weak D match, TRBD2 (5 bases). CDR3 length: 20 amino acids. V gave up 4 bases and J gave up 1 base, with 29 bases separating them. The germline gives CDR1 SGHRS, CDR2 YFSETQ. CDR3 amino acids: CASSHLLPPGISILQETQYF. Written as DNA, the CDR3 is TGCGCCAGCAGCCACCTACTACCGCCCGGGATATCAATACTCCAAGAGACCCAGTACTTC.

The chain combines TRBV7-9 with TRBJ1-2, with 11 bases aligning to TRBD1. V lost 3 bases, J lost 6 bases, and 6 bases stayed unmatched. The V gene's germline CDR1 is SEHNR and CDR2 FQNEAQ (reference sequence). This CDR3 has 15 amino acids. The CDR3 is CASSFGTGGRNGYTF. The CDR3 DNA reads as TGTGCCAGCAGCTTCGGGACAGGGGGGAGGAATGGCTACACCTTC.

Notes on this clone: Other nucleotide sequences from this sample produce the same CDR3. V is TRBV6-6 and J is TRBJ2-7; TRBD2 aligns across 7 bases. The trim removed 0 bases at V and 2 bases at J, leaving 1 base unmatched. The CDR3 sequence is 14 residues long. In germline, CDR1 is MNHNY, CDR2 SVGAGI (reference sequence). CDR3 amino acids: CASSYSGGPYEQYF. The CDR3 region has the DNA TGTGCCAGCAGTTACTCGGGAGGGCCCTACGAGCAGTACTTC.

This chain connects TRBV24-1 to TRBJ2-2; possibly TRBD2 for D (5 bases). The germline V and J ends were trimmed by 0 bases and 1 base, with 11 bases remaining between them. The CDR3 runs 17 residues. Per the germline V gene, CDR1 is KGHDR and CDR2 is SFDVKD. The CDR3 DNA sequence: TGTGCCACCAGTGATTTGCGAGCGGATGGGAACACCGGGGAGCTGTTTTTT. Amino acid sequence: CATSDLRADGNTGELFF.

V is TRBV7-9 and J is TRBJ1-3; no clear D. The CDR3 sequence is 15 residues long. Trimming removed 1 base at V and 0 bases at J, with 7 bases between. Germline CDR1 and CDR2: SEHNR and FQNEAQ (reference sequence). The CDR3 region is CASSLDFFSGNTIYF. For the CDR3, the DNA is TGTGCCAGCAGCTTAGACTTTTTCTCTGGAAACACCATATATTTT.

The V call is TRBV2, the J call TRBJ1-2; tentative D call: TRBD1 (6 bases). Between the trimmed V and J ends, which lost 4 bases and 4 bases, there was a span of 13 bases. Germline V gives CDR1 SNHLY, CDR2 FYNNEI. The CDR3 is made up of 14 amino acids. CDR3 nucleotide sequence: TGTGCCAGCAGTGGGACAGATGGGCCCTATGGCTACACCTTC. This encodes CASSGTDGPYGYTF. The full variable domain, its missing parts supplied by reference TRBV2 and TRBJ1-2, is EPEVTQTPSHQVTQMGQEVILRCVPISNHLYFYWYRQILGQKVEFLVSFYNNEISEKSEIFDDQFSVERPDGSNFTLKIRSTKLEDSAMYFCASSGTDGPYGYTFGSGTRLTVV.

This sequence joins TRBV28 and TRBJ2-1, with D maybe TRBD2 (5 bases). This CDR3 is 15 amino acids long. Germline V gene sequence: CDR1 MDHEN, CDR2 SYDVKM. V lost 5 bases to trimming and J lost 4 bases, with 15 bases between them. CDR3: CASSIVEGRYNEQFF. The CDR3 bases are TGTGCCAGCAGTATAGTAGAGGGCCGATACAATGAGCAGTTCTTC.

The count of this clone is one. The V and J genes are TRBV29-1 and TRBJ2-1; D might be TRBD2 (6 bases). The CDR3 totals 11 residues. The germline gives CDR1 SQVTM, CDR2 ANQGSEA. With 4 bases removed from V and 9 bases from J, the gap between germline ends came to 10 bases. The CDR3 DNA reads TGCAGCGTTGGGCGGGGAACTGAGCAGTTCTTC. As protein: CSVGRGTEQFF.

This chain uses TRBV14 with TRBJ2-7; TRBD2 agrees at 9 bases. CDR1 is SGHDN, CDR2 FVKESK, per germline. After removal of 2 bases from V and 4 bases from J, the junction contained 6 bases not matched to a gene. This CDR3 comprises 15 residues. Here the CDR3 reads CASSQLAGPFYEQYF. The CDR3 DNA follows: TGTGCCAGCAGCCAACTAGCGGGGCCATTTTACGAGCAGTACTTC.

The rearrangement links TRBV24-1 to TRBJ2-3; D is ambiguous. Trimming removed 3 bases at V and 2 bases at J, with 8 bases between. The CDR3 covers 14 residues. The V gene's germline CDR1 is KGHDR and CDR2 SFDVKD. CDR3 coding DNA: TGTGCCACCAGTGATGACACCACCACAGATACGCAGTATTTT. Translated: CATSDDTTTDTQYF.

The chain recombines TRBV5-1 with TRBJ1-6; D call uncertain. The CDR3 extends over 16 amino acids. Germline V CDR1 and CDR2: SGHRS, YFSETQ. V was shortened by 3 bases and J by 7 bases, with 17 bases between the two germline ends. Here the CDR3 DNA reads TGCGCCAGCAGCTCGACCGCGGGTCACGAAAATTCACCCCTCCACTTT. Translating gives CASSSTAGHENSPLHF.